What follows are 30 T cell receptor beta chains derived from one specimen sequenced in a study of T cell responses to AZD1222 COVID-19 vaccine. TCRdb's table, derived via immunoSEQ multiplex PCR, lists solely in-frame clones and lacks some. The sample shows 100,000 to 130,000 clones, 85% to 90% of them seen only once. This material consisted of peripheral blood, taken on day 0 of AZD1222 vaccination. All receptors come from an adult in good health.

J is TRBJ2-1 and V is TRBV15, with D perhaps matching TRBD2 (6 bases). Trimming took 0 bases from V and 3 from J, leaving 18 bases between them. This CDR3 contains 18 residues. From germline, CDR1 is LNHNV and CDR2 YYDKDF (reference sequence). CDR3 nucleotides: TGTGCCACCAGCAGAGATAGGGGTAGGACTATCTACTACAATGAGCAGTTCTTC. Its protein is CATSRDRGRTIYYNEQFF.

The chain has TRBV9 and TRBJ2-1; D gene unclear. Looked up from germline, CDR1 is SGDLS and CDR2 is YYNGEE. Trimming removed 3 bases at V and 0 bases at J, with 13 bases between. CDR3 length: 16 residues. In DNA, the CDR3 is TGTGCCAGCAGCGCCCCCCTGAGCAGCTCCTACAATGAGCAGTTCTTC. Residues: CASSAPLSSSYNEQFF. The full variable domain, completed using reference TRBV9 and TRBJ2-1, is DSGVTQTPKHLITATGQRVTLRCSPRSGDLSVYWYQQSLDQGLQFLIQYYNGEERAKGNILERFSAQQFPDLHSELNLSSLELGDSALYFCASSAPLSSSYNEQFFGPGTRLTVL.

The gene calls are TRBV5-6 and TRBJ1-5; 12 bases align to TRBD1. V was pared by 2 bases and J by 6 bases, with 3 bases of the junction left unmatched. The CDR3 is made up of 15 amino acids. From germline, CDR1 is SGHDT and CDR2 YYEEEE. The CDR3 region is CASSLAGQGAQPQHF. In DNA form, the CDR3 reads TGTGCCAGCAGCTTAGCGGGACAGGGGGCTCAGCCCCAGCATTTT.

The chain employs TRBV6-5 and TRBJ1-3, with D tentatively TRBD1 (6 bases). CDR1 is MNHEY, CDR2 SVGAGI, per germline. The CDR3 consists of 13 residues. V gave up 4 bases and J gave up 4 bases, with 8 bases separating them. The CDR3 region has the DNA TGTGCCAGCAGTTCAGGGGAGGGAAACACCATATATTTT. This sequence encodes CASSSGEGNTIYF.

The chain uses TRBV29-1 and TRBJ2-1; 9 bases fit TRBD2. V gave up 6 bases and J gave up 0 bases; unmatched junction bases: 6. The CDR3 totals 15 residues. Germline V gene data show CDR1 as SQVTM and CDR2 as ANQGSEA. For the CDR3, the DNA is TGCAGCGTCCCGACTAGCGGAAGCTCCTACAATGAGCAGTTCTTC. Translating it yields CSVPTSGSSYNEQFF.

The J gene is TRBJ1-2, the V gene TRBV7-8; no definite D call. The length of the CDR3 is 12 residues. V was cut by 8 bases and J by 8 bases, with 15 bases left in between. Germline V gene data show CDR1 as SGHVS and CDR2 as FQNEAQ. The CDR3 loop is CASEPGLDGYTF. As DNA, the CDR3 is TGTGCCAGCGAACCTGGGCTAGACGGCTACACCTTC.

The chain uses TRBV2 and TRBJ1-5, with D maybe TRBD1 (5 bases). The germline V gene encodes CDR1 SNHLY and CDR2 FYNNEI. The germline V and J ends were trimmed by 4 bases and 2 bases, with 15 bases remaining between them. The CDR3 has 16 amino acids. The CDR3, as DNA: TGTGCCAGCAGTGCGAGGGCAGGGATTGGCAATCAGCCCCAGCATTTT. It yields the protein CASSARAGIGNQPQHF.

The chain joins TRBV6-6 to TRBJ1-6, with D possibly matching TRBD1 (6 bases). The CDR3 length is 15 residues. In germline, CDR1 is MNHNY, CDR2 SVGAGI (reference sequence). The ends were cut back, 6 bases at V and 7 bases at J, with 16 bases in the middle. The CDR3: CASRLLGQPNSPLHF. The DNA of the CDR3 is TGTGCCAGCAGACTCCTCGGACAGCCCAATTCACCCCTCCACTTT.

This clone was picked up a small number of times. The chain is built from TRBV19 and TRBJ1-6; D uncertain. Germline CDR1 LNHDA, CDR2 SQIVND (reference sequence). The CDR3 is 10 amino acids. The V end lost 4 bases, the J end lost 9 bases, and 1 base lay between the germline ends. CDR3 nucleotide sequence: TGTGCCAGTAGTAGTTCACCCCTCCACTTT. It translates to CASSSSPLHF.

The chain is built from TRBV10-3 and TRBJ2-7; 9 nucleotides match TRBD1. The junction had 17 bases not matched to a gene; V was cut back by 3 bases and J by 5 bases. The CDR3 has 18 amino acids. The germline gives CDR1 ENHRY, CDR2 SYGVKD. As DNA, the CDR3 is TGTGCCATCAGTGATACACCGGGACAGGGAGTTTTTGGTGACGAGCAGTACTTC. It codes for CAISDTPGQGVFGDEQYF.

The rearrangement uses TRBV6-4 and TRBJ2-3, with a tentative D call TRBD2 (6 bases). Germline V gene sequence: CDR1 MRHNA, CDR2 SNTAGT. Trimming cost V 10 bases and J 0 bases, with 23 bases left between them. This CDR3 comprises 17 residues. The chain's CDR3 is CANLRRGTTASTDTQYF. In DNA form, the CDR3 reads TGTGCCAACCTTCGGCGGGGAACAACCGCTAGCACAGATACGCAGTATTTT.

This chain links TRBV7-2 with TRBJ2-1; a possible D gene is TRBD1 (6 bases). This CDR3 is built from 15 residues. Germline CDR1 is SGHTA and CDR2 is FQGNSA. Trimming stripped 4 bases from V and 6 bases from J, with 16 bases between. DNA of the CDR3: TGTGCCAGCAGCTCATACAGCGGACAGTTCAATGAGCAGTTCTTC. The encoded protein is CASSSYSGQFNEQFF.

This sequence joins TRBV6-5 and TRBJ1-4, with 7 bases lining up with TRBD1. The germline gives CDR1 MNHEY, CDR2 SVGAGI. This CDR3 spans 15 amino acids. The junction had 11 bases not matched to a gene; V was cut back by 5 bases and J by 8 bases. CDR3 DNA sequence: TGTGCCAGCAGTAATCCGGGACAGCCTACGGAAAAACTGTTTTTT. Translated, it gives CASSNPGQPTEKLFF.

The genes are TRBV5-1 and TRBJ2-5; 9 nucleotides align to TRBD2. V was pared by 2 bases and J by 2 bases, with 4 bases of the junction left unmatched. The CDR3 is 15 residues long. Germline V gene lookup returns CDR1 SGHRS and CDR2 YFSETQ. CDR3 sequence (DNA): TGCGCCAGCAGCTTAGTAGCGGGGGAACAAGAGACCCAGTACTTC. Translation gives CASSLVAGEQETQYF.

The chain joins TRBV11-2 to TRBJ1-1; D uncertain. The V gene's germline CDR1 is SGHAT and CDR2 FQNNGV. This CDR3 has 14 residues. The V and J ends lost 2 bases and 2 bases respectively, with 9 bases between them. The CDR3 sequence is CASSLLNSNTEAFF. DNA of the CDR3: TGTGCCAGCAGCTTATTGAACAGCAACACTGAAGCTTTCTTT.

The chain is built from TRBV5-6 and TRBJ1-5; D is undetermined. V lost 0 bases to trimming and J lost 6 bases, with 10 bases between them. The CDR3 sequence is 14 residues long. Germline V gene lookup returns CDR1 SGHDT and CDR2 YYEEEE. This CDR3 reads CASSLGPSGQPQHF. The DNA of the CDR3 is TGTGCCAGCAGCTTGGGTCCTTCGGGTCAGCCCCAGCATTTT. The entire variable domain, with the rest obtained from reference TRBV5-6 and TRBJ1-5, is as follows: DAGVTQSPTHLIKTRGQQVTLRCSPKSGHDTVSWYQQALGQGPQFIFQYYEEEERQRGNFPDRFSGHQFPNYSSELNVNALLLGDSALYLCASSLGPSGQPQHFGDGTRLSIL.

The rearrangement links TRBV12-3 or TRBV12-4 to TRBJ2-2, with 7 bases aligning to TRBD1. Trimming removed 5 bases from V and 7 bases from J; junction bases left unmatched: 4. There are 13 residues in the CDR3. The CDR3 protein is CASSQGEGGELFF. The CDR3 DNA sequence: TGTGCCAGCAGTCAGGGGGAAGGCGGGGAGCTGTTTTTT.

The chain recombines TRBV3-1 (or the pseudogene TRBV3-2) with TRBJ2-1; TRBD1 might be the D (7 bases). V lost 4 bases, J lost 1 base, and 17 bases lay in between. CDR1 and CDR2 (germline): LGHDT, YNNKEL (reference sequence). The CDR3 totals 17 residues. This CDR3 is CASSPIGGGPSYNEQFF. The CDR3 region has the DNA TGTGCCAGCAGCCCCATAGGAGGGGGCCCTTCCTACAATGAGCAGTTCTTC.

The chain recombines TRBV28 with TRBJ2-7, with D unclear. Germline V lookup: CDR1 MDHEN, CDR2 SYDVKM. CDR3 length equals 13 residues. Trimming shortened V by 7 bases and J by 3 bases, and 13 bases separated the two germline ends. CDR3 amino acids: CASTLDGNYEQYF. CDR3 DNA: TGTGCCAGCACTCTGGACGGAAACTACGAGCAGTACTTC.

This chain links TRBV5-4 with TRBJ2-7, with unresolved D. The V gene's germline CDR1 is SGHNT and CDR2 YYREEE (reference sequence). V was pared by 5 bases and J by 4 bases, with 13 bases between. This CDR3 comprises 13 residues. The CDR3 DNA reads TGTGCCAGCAGGCCGCCAATGTCGTACGAGCAGTACTTC. Residues: CASRPPMSYEQYF.

CDR3: CASSFRTGTYEQYF. The CDR3 nucleotides read TGTGCCAGCAGCTTTAGGACAGGGACCTACGAGCAGTACTTC. V usage is TRBV7-7 and J usage is TRBJ2-7; 8 nucleotides line up with TRBD1. The CDR3 is 14 residues long. Germline CDR1 and CDR2: SSHAT and FNYEAQ (reference sequence). V trimming: 3 bases; J trimming: 2 bases; junction bases outside the gene matches: 3.

The chain couples TRBV5-3 to TRBJ1-4; TRBD1 matches 7 bases. TRBV5-3 is classed as an ORF, of uncertain function. The CDR3 runs 14 residues. With 3 bases clipped from V and 4 bases from J, the junction kept 3 bases outside the gene matches. The CDR3 coding sequence is TGTGCCAGAAGCTACAGGGGCGGTAATGAAAAACTGTTTTTT. Its protein is CARSYRGGNEKLFF.

This clone has more than one count but fewer than ten. This rearrangement joins TRBV4-1 to TRBJ1-4; perhaps TRBD1 as D (5 bases). CDR1 is MGHRA, CDR2 YSYEKL, per germline. V was trimmed by 3 bases and J by 4 bases, leaving 9 bases between them. The CDR3 covers 14 residues. The CDR3: CASSHDGGNEKLFF. As DNA, the CDR3 is TGCGCCAGCAGCCATGATGGGGGTAATGAAAAACTGTTTTTT.

The rearrangement links TRBV24-1 to TRBJ1-4; 10 bases map to TRBD1. V trimming: 4 bases; J trimming: 7 bases; junction bases outside the gene matches: 8. Germline values: CDR1 KGHDR, CDR2 SFDVKD. The CDR3 covers 16 residues. Written as DNA, the CDR3 is TGTGCCACCAGTGACCAACACCGGGACAGGGGTGAAAAACTGTTTTTT. Amino acids: CATSDQHRDRGEKLFF.

The CDR3 reads CASRQPTGDNSPLHF. CDR3 DNA sequence: TGTGCCAGCAGACAACCTACAGGGGATAATTCACCCCTCCACTTT. The genes are TRBV7-8 and TRBJ1-6; 7 positions match TRBD1. V lost 6 bases, J lost 5 bases, and 7 bases stayed unmatched. Per germline, CDR1 SGHVS and CDR2 FQNEAQ. The length of the CDR3 is 15 residues.

V gene TRBV3-1 (or the pseudogene TRBV3-2) combines with J gene TRBJ2-1; a possible D gene is TRBD2 (5 bases). CDR1 is LGHDT, CDR2 YNNKEL, per germline (reference sequence). Trimming left V 0 bases short and J 9 bases short, with 12 bases between. The CDR3 contains 14 residues. The CDR3: CASSQDRPGSEQFF. CDR3 DNA sequence: TGTGCCAGCAGCCAAGACAGGCCGGGGTCTGAGCAGTTCTTC.

Comment on this clone: The same CDR3 can be traced to other DNA sequences in this sample. The rearrangement uses TRBV19 and TRBJ1-5; TRBD1 aligns across 9 bases. The CDR3 extends over 13 amino acids. V lost 6 bases and J lost 5; bases outside the gene matches: 2. From germline, CDR1 is LNHDA and CDR2 SQIVND (reference sequence). The CDR3 sequence: CASRDRGDQPQHF. Written as DNA, the CDR3 is TGTGCCAGTAGGGACAGGGGTGATCAGCCCCAGCATTTT.

This sequence joins TRBV12-3 or TRBV12-4 and TRBJ2-7, with D perhaps matching TRBD2 (5 bases). V lost 7 bases, J lost 3 bases, and 10 bases lay in between. The CDR3 contains 12 residues. The CDR3 region has the DNA TGTGCCAGCACCTCGAGGGTCTACGAGCAGTACTTC. As protein: CASTSRVYEQYF.

The rearrangement joins TRBV9 to TRBJ1-5; 8 nucleotides align to TRBD1. Germline V gene data show CDR1 as SGDLS and CDR2 as YYNGEE. The CDR3 spans 17 residues. V lost 4 bases and J lost 0; bases outside the gene matches: 9. In DNA form, the CDR3 reads TGTGCCAGCAGCTCCCGGACAGGGCGGTATAGCAATCAGCCCCAGCATTTT. This translates into CASSSRTGRYSNQPQHF.

The V gene is TRBV2, the J gene TRBJ1-5; D gene unclear. V shed 6 bases and J shed 2 bases, with 11 bases lying between them. The CDR3 sequence is 14 residues long. The V gene's germline CDR1 is SNHLY and CDR2 FYNNEI. CDR3 bases: TGTGCCAGCAGGTATCCGGTGGGCAATCAGCCCCAGCATTTT. This translates into CASRYPVGNQPQHF. Variable domain in full (rest from reference TRBV2 and TRBJ1-5): EPEVTQTPSHQVTQMGQEVILRCVPISNHLYFYWYRQILGQKVEFLVSFYNNEISEKSEIFDDQFSVERPDGSNFTLKIRSTKLEDSAMYFCASRYPVGNQPQHFGDGTRLSIL.